The TCR beta chain under discussion was sequenced for a study of T cells in Graves' hyperthyroidism and ophthalmopathy. This clonotype was found many times. RNA transcripts were the template for amplifying TCR beta CDR3 regions. Carried out on the TCR CDR3, a first-round RT-PCR used the HTBI primer set. TCRdb analysed the multiplex PCR reads with MiXCR anew, one entry per CDR3 protein. The profile shows some 370,000 distinct CDR3 sequences, approximately 18% of them singletons. The CDR3 sequence is 15 residues long. V was shortened by 3 bases and J by 3 bases, with 15 bases between the two germline ends.

The chain links TRBV12-3 or TRBV12-4 to TRBJ2-7; weak D call: TRBD2 (7 bases). Sequences were obtained from blood. This clonotype was obtained from a woman younger than 45 with Graves' hyperthyroidism that later progressed to Graves' ophthalmopathy. Written as DNA, the CDR3 is TGTGCCAGCAGTTTGGCCAGCGGGACACTCTACGAGCAGTACTTC. Translated, it gives CASSLASGTLYEQYF.